The clone carrying this TCR beta chain has at least ten counts. This entry belongs to a study of spatial heterogeneity in lung cancer. Overall study context: Within raw reads, each unique TCR and UMI combination appeared on average more than ten times.

TCRdb reprocessed the 5' RACE reads via MiXCR and lists one record per CDR3 protein. Here the sample spans 20,000 to 25,000 distinct CDR3 sequences, roughly 7% being singletons. The time point: sample taken at primary tumor resection. Unsorted whole RNA of tumor, nontumor lung or frozen PBMC was sequenced. Donors were 72 untreated early-stage non-small cell lung cancer patients. In germline, CDR1 is MGHRA, CDR2 YSYEKL. Trimming at V came to 4 bases and at J to 2 bases, leaving 8 bases not matched to a gene. This CDR3 is built from 16 residues. The TCR comes from a male donor with early-stage non-small cell lung cancer. The chain recombines TRBV4-1 with TRBJ2-5; 9 positions agree with TRBD2. The source material was PBMCs, sampled at surgery. The CDR3 coding sequence is TGCGCCAGCAGCCTTCTAGCGGGGCCGACTCAAGAGACCCAGTACTTC. As protein: CASSLLAGPTQETQYF.